The 31 T cell receptor beta chains listed next were all sequenced from one sample in a study of blood T cells in healthy people across ages. A second roughly 7 to 12 cycle PCR used barcoded and J-beta primers. MiXCR, run by TCRdb on the 5' RACE reads, gives a single entry per CDR3 protein. The top ten hold over 10% of the sample, which has 1 million to 1.2 million distinct CDR3 sequences, less than 45% seen once. Sequencing used blood. These receptor sequences come from a young man in good health.

This clonotype was seen a few times. The J gene is TRBJ2-1, the V gene TRBV20-1; D call uncertain. The J call may be in error: the DNA end matches TRBJ2-7 better. Germline CDR1 and CDR2: DFQATT and SNEGSKA (reference sequence). The CDR3 is 14 residues long. The CDR3 loop reads CSATPSSSYNEQYF. Here the CDR3 DNA reads TGCAGTGCTACTCCTAGTTCCTCCTACAATGAGCAGTACTTC.

The rearrangement joins TRBV5-1 to TRBJ2-7; D might be TRBD1 (6 bases). The germline V gene encodes CDR1 SGHRS and CDR2 YFSETQ. The CDR3 length is 14 residues. The V gene lost 4 bases and the J gene lost 7 bases, with 18 bases spanning the gap. CDR3 DNA sequence: TGCGCCAGCAGCCCGGACGGGACACTCCATGAGCAGTACTTC. This gives the protein CASSPDGTLHEQYF.

The gene calls are TRBV20-1 and TRBJ1-4; 7 bases are a match to TRBD1. Trimming took 3 bases from V and 3 from J; bases not matched to a gene: 16. CDR1 and CDR2 from the germline V gene are DFQATT and SNEGSKA (reference sequence). The CDR3 consists of 18 residues. The CDR3 loop reads CSARSTGGRGWANEKLFF. In DNA form, the CDR3 reads TGCAGTGCTAGGTCCACTGGCGGCAGGGGGTGGGCTAATGAAAAACTGTTTTTT.

The chain joins TRBV4-3 to TRBJ2-2; a possible D gene is TRBD1 (5 bases). The germline gives CDR1 LGHNA, CDR2 YSLEER. The CDR3 covers 17 residues. V was clipped by 0 bases and J by 5 bases, with 16 bases between them. Written as DNA, the CDR3 is TGCGCCAGCAGCCAAGAAAGGCGCAGGGTTTTTACCGGGGAGCTGTTTTTT. Translating gives CASSQERRRVFTGELFF.

This clonotype was detected a few times. This chain uses TRBV20-1 with TRBJ1-2; a possible D gene is TRBD1 (5 bases). Germline lookup yields CDR1 DFQATT and CDR2 SNEGSKA (reference sequence). The CDR3 covers 15 residues. V was cut by 0 bases and J by 8 bases, with 19 bases left in between. In DNA, the CDR3 is TGCAGTGCTAGAGAGGAGGGGCTAAGACTATTGGGCTACACCTTC. Translation gives CSAREEGLRLLGYTF.

This clonotype was observed a handful of times. The chain carries TRBV2 and TRBJ2-5, with D perhaps assigned TRBD1 or TRBD2 (5 bases each). The germline gives CDR1 SNHLY, CDR2 FYNNEI. This CDR3 contains 15 residues. V gave up 0 bases and J gave up 7 bases, with 15 bases separating them. The CDR3 loop is CASSEAGRALATQYF. CDR3 DNA sequence: TGTGCCAGCAGTGAAGCTGGCAGGGCGCTAGCGACCCAGTACTTC.

This clonotype has a handful of counts. The chain combines TRBV4-3 with TRBJ1-1; D gene ambiguous. Germline V lookup: CDR1 LGHNA, CDR2 YSLEER. The CDR3 loop spans 15 amino acids. V lost 4 bases and J lost 1, with 13 bases in between. CDR3 coding DNA: TGCGCCAGCAGCCCCCGGAGGTCACCGAACACTGAAGCTTTCTTT. It yields the protein CASSPRRSPNTEAFF.

The chain has TRBV12-3 or TRBV12-4 and TRBJ1-5; 10 nucleotides line up with TRBD1. There are 15 residues in the CDR3. Germline trimming cut 6 bases from V and 9 bases from J; bases unmatched to any gene: 11. CDR3 nucleotides: TGTGCCAGCAGCCCAGGGACAGGGGTGGATGGGCCCCAGCATTTT. It is translated as CASSPGTGVDGPQHF.

V usage is TRBV6-2 or TRBV6-3 and J usage is TRBJ1-6; no clear D. The CDR3 extends over 17 amino acids. The V gene lost 7 bases and the J gene lost 10 bases, with 26 bases spanning the gap. Germline CDR1 MNHEY, CDR2 SVGEGT. The CDR3 loop reads CASTIQRAEAGSSPLHF. In nucleotides, the CDR3 is TGTGCCAGCACCATTCAGAGGGCCGAGGCTGGGAGCTCACCCCTCCACTTT.

V and J are TRBV7-2 and TRBJ2-1; TRBD2 aligns across 7 bases. Trimming took 7 bases from V and 1 from J; bases not matched to a gene: 13. The CDR3 runs to 17 residues. Germline V gene lookup returns CDR1 SGHTA and CDR2 FQGNSA. The DNA for the CDR3 is TGTGCCAGCAATTTGAACTGGGCGGGGGAATCCTACAATGAGCAGTTCTTC. Translated, it gives CASNLNWAGESYNEQFF.

The chain has TRBV4-3 and TRBJ1-1, with a tentative D call TRBD1 (6 bases). Germline V gene sequence: CDR1 LGHNA, CDR2 YSLEER. V lost 4 bases to trimming and J lost 3 bases, with 18 bases between them. The CDR3 has 16 residues. CDR3 residues: CASSPTPRGDHTEAFF. CDR3 coding DNA: TGCGCCAGCAGCCCTACACCAAGGGGGGATCACACTGAAGCTTTCTTT.

The chain links TRBV4-1 to TRBJ2-3; 8 bases agree with TRBD1. The CDR3 totals 17 residues. Unmatched junction bases numbered 8, after V lost 3 bases and J lost 0 bases. Germline CDR1 MGHRA, CDR2 YSYEKL. The CDR3 sequence is CASSHIDRGRSTDTQYF. In DNA, the CDR3 is TGCGCCAGCAGCCACATTGACAGGGGCCGTAGCACAGATACGCAGTATTTT.

About this clonotype itself: Being one base from a much bigger clone, this may be a read error. This chain joins TRBV20-1 and TRBJ1-1, with D hard to call. V was clipped by 8 bases and J by 10 bases, with 14 bases between them. This CDR3 has 10 residues. Germline V gives CDR1 DFQATT, CDR2 SNEGSKA (reference sequence). The CDR3 region is CSTQQVGAFF. For the CDR3, the DNA is TGCAGTACTCAGCAGGTGGGAGCTTTCTTT.

The V gene is TRBV2, the J gene TRBJ2-3; D tentatively fits TRBD1 or TRBD2 (5 bases each). Germline lookup yields CDR1 SNHLY and CDR2 FYNNEI. The ends were cut back, 6 bases at V and 2 bases at J, with 12 bases in the middle. The CDR3 loop spans 14 amino acids. CDR3 coding DNA: TGTGCCAGCAGGGCCGGGACCTACACAGATACGCAGTATTTT. It yields the protein CASRAGTYTDTQYF.

V is TRBV9 and J is TRBJ2-1; D not resolved. The assigned J gene may be wrong: the sequence end matches TRBJ2-7 better. Germline V gene sequence: CDR1 SGDLS, CDR2 YYNGEE. The CDR3 extends over 12 amino acids. CDR3 protein: CASSPIWGEQYF. The CDR3 coding sequence is TGTGCCAGCAGCCCAATCTGGGGTGAGCAGTACTTC.

DNA for the CDR3: TGTGCCAGCAGCTTAGATGGCCTGGGCTATGGCTACACCTTC. It translates to CASSLDGLGYGYTF. The V gene is TRBV11-2, the J gene TRBJ1-2; D is uncertain. The CDR3 is made up of 14 amino acids. Germline CDR1 reads SGHAT; CDR2 reads FQNNGV. The germline V and J ends were trimmed by 0 bases and 4 bases, with 9 bases remaining between them.

V and J are TRBV6-6 and TRBJ1-1; the D gene is possibly TRBD1 (6 bases). The CDR3 is made up of 12 amino acids. The V end lost 6 bases, the J end lost 5 bases, and 10 bases lay between the germline ends. The germline V gene has CDR1 MNHNY and CDR2 SVGAGI (reference sequence). Here the CDR3 DNA reads TGTGCCAGCAGGTCAGGGGAGACTGAAGCTTTCTTT. This sequence encodes CASRSGETEAFF.

This clonotype was seen a handful of times. The chain combines TRBV2 with TRBJ1-5; D remains unclear. Germline lookup yields CDR1 SNHLY and CDR2 FYNNEI. CDR3 length: 15 amino acids. V lost 4 bases and J lost 0, with 10 bases in between. The CDR3 region is CASSVSTYSNQPQHF. CDR3 DNA sequence: TGTGCCAGCAGTGTTTCCACCTATAGCAATCAGCCCCAGCATTTT.

As regards this clonotype: Mismatch with germline at one junction end may stem from a read error. V gene TRBV10-3 combines with J gene TRBJ2-3; TRBD1 agrees at 7 bases. This CDR3 has 15 residues. CDR1 and CDR2 from the germline V gene are ENHRY and SYGVKD. The CDR3 region has the DNA TGTGCCATCAGTGCCCCGGACAGGTCCACAGATGCGCAGTATTTT. Protein: CAISAPDRSTDAQYF.

Regarding this clonotype: The germline gene is not matched at one end of the junction; a read error may be the cause. V usage is TRBV9 and J usage is TRBJ2-5; D call uncertain. Germline V gene lookup returns CDR1 SGDLS and CDR2 YYNGEE. The CDR3 covers 14 residues. The CDR3 is CASSVGANQETQYF. CDR3 DNA: TGTGCCAGCAGCGTAGGAGCGAACCAGGAGACCCAGTACTTC.

This rearrangement joins TRBV7-2 to TRBJ2-3; either TRBD1 or TRBD2 may fit D (5 bases each). Germline V gives CDR1 SGHTA, CDR2 FQGNSA. The CDR3 sequence is 12 residues long. V was trimmed by 1 base and J by 11 bases, leaving 10 bases between them. This CDR3 is CASSLGDARQYF. The DNA of the CDR3 is TGTGCCAGCAGCTTAGGGGACGCGCGGCAGTATTTT.

This clonotype was observed a handful of times. The chain recombines TRBV4-3 with TRBJ1-4; 7 nucleotides align to TRBD1. CDR3 length equals 17 residues. Germline loops: CDR1 LGHNA, CDR2 YSLEER. The trim removed 0 bases at V and 4 bases at J, leaving 8 bases unmatched. CDR3 sequence: CASSQDNRDSHNEKLFF. DNA for the CDR3: TGCGCCAGCAGCCAAGATAACCGGGACAGTCATAATGAAAAACTGTTTTTT.

V usage is TRBV21-1 and J usage is TRBJ1-5; TRBD1 is taken as the D call from the table, unchecked against the DNA. TRBV21-1 is listed as a pseudogene. The CDR3 is made up of 14 amino acids. CDR3 in DNA: TGTGCCAGCAGCAATCGGAGGGGGTATCAGCCCCAGCATTTT. It codes for CASSNRRGYQPQHF.

The table lists this clonotype with many counts. The chain recombines TRBV20-1 with TRBJ2-7; D remains unclear. The CDR3 runs 13 residues. Trimming cost V 1 base and J 6 bases, with 13 bases left between them. The germline gives CDR1 DFQATT, CDR2 SNEGSKA (reference sequence). The DNA of the CDR3 is TGCAGTGCTAGAGTGGTTAGAACGGGCGAGCAGTACTTC. Encoded protein: CSARVVRTGEQYF.

This chain uses TRBV30 with TRBJ2-1; D call uncertain. Germline CDR1 is GTSNPN and CDR2 is SVGIG (reference sequence). Trimming took 4 bases from V and 4 from J, leaving 11 bases between them. The CDR3 consists of 13 residues. The DNA of the CDR3 is TGTGCCTGGATAGAAAGCAGGTACAATGAGCAGTTCTTC. It encodes CAWIESRYNEQFF.

This clonotype was counted many times. V is TRBV7-6 and J is TRBJ2-1; D is unresolved. Germline V lookup: CDR1 SGHVS, CDR2 FNYEAQ. Trimming pared 1 base from V and 1 base from J, leaving 8 bases between. CDR3 length: 15 amino acids. The CDR3 nucleotides read TGTGCCAGCAGCTTAGAGCCGGGTTCCTACAATGAGCAGTTCTTC. This encodes CASSLEPGSYNEQFF.

The V gene is TRBV3-1, the J gene TRBJ2-2; 7 bases line up with TRBD1. Germline V gene lookup returns CDR1 LGHDT and CDR2 YNNKEL (reference sequence). The CDR3 covers 15 residues. V shed 3 bases and J 6 bases; nucleotides not matched to a gene: 7. CDR3 DNA sequence: TGTGCCAGCAGCCAGCCGGGACAGTGGGCCGGGGAGCTGTTTTTT. Amino acid sequence: CASSQPGQWAGELFF.

V and J are TRBV27 and TRBJ2-2; D might be TRBD1 or TRBD2, each matching 5 bases. The CDR3 consists of 15 residues. CDR1 and CDR2 (germline): MNHEY, SMNVEV (reference sequence). Trimming removed 4 bases from V and 5 bases from J, with 14 bases in between. The CDR3 here is CASSSSGTRTGELFF. The CDR3 nucleotides read TGTGCCAGCAGTTCCTCCGGGACCAGAACCGGGGAGCTGTTTTTT.

In this sample, this clonotype turned up many times. This chain links TRBV5-1 with TRBJ2-1; D is possibly TRBD1 (6 bases). The ends were cut back, 3 bases at V and 6 bases at J, with 7 bases in the middle. Germline V CDR1 and CDR2: SGHRS, YFSETQ. The CDR3 runs 12 residues. The CDR3 loop is CASSSDSNEQFF. As DNA, the CDR3 is TGCGCCAGCAGCTCGGACAGCAATGAGCAGTTCTTC.

This clonotype was observed a single time. V gene TRBV6-6 combines with J gene TRBJ2-6; 8 bases line up with TRBD1. The V gene end was trimmed by 8 bases and the J gene end by 4 bases; junction bases not matched to a gene: 10. CDR1 is MNHNY and CDR2 is SVGAGI in the germline V gene (reference sequence). The CDR3 loop spans 16 amino acids. As DNA, the CDR3 is TGTGCCAGCCGGGACAGGTTATCGAGCGGGGCCAACGTCCTGACTTTC. It specifies CASRDRLSSGANVLTF.

In its sample, this clonotype was seen a few times. This chain uses TRBV4-3 with TRBJ1-1; D unclear. Germline V CDR1 and CDR2: LGHNA, YSLEER. The CDR3 totals 15 residues. Trimming removed 3 bases from V and 1 base from J, with 12 bases in between. The CDR3 loop reads CASSQTPRPNTEAFF. The CDR3 DNA reads as TGCGCCAGCAGCCAGACGCCGAGACCGAACACTGAAGCTTTCTTT.